The clone carrying this T cell receptor beta chain was observed at least ten times. Generated by immunoSEQ multiplex PCR, the TCRdb table keeps only in-frame clones and is missing some. The data contain approximately 250,000 clones, 84% of them singletons. This record comes from a study of blood T cell repertoires in COVID-19. Across the whole study: Sites in the United States, Italy and Spain provided acute and convalescent COVID-19 samples. Sources were T cells, B-cell-depleted T cells, or PBMCs; the material itself was cDNA or gDNA.

The germline V gene encodes CDR1 SQVTM and CDR2 ANQGSEA. This CDR3 is built from 15 residues. V lost 6 bases and J lost 4; bases outside the gene matches: 11. Source material: peripheral blood. The chain employs TRBV29-1 and TRBJ2-2, with TRBD1 identical over 7 bases. This receptor was obtained from a woman between 40 and 50 years old who had recovered from COVID-19. The CDR3: CSVALGQHLTGELFF. CDR3 DNA: TGCAGCGTCGCGTTGGGACAGCACCTCACCGGGGAGCTGTTTTTT.